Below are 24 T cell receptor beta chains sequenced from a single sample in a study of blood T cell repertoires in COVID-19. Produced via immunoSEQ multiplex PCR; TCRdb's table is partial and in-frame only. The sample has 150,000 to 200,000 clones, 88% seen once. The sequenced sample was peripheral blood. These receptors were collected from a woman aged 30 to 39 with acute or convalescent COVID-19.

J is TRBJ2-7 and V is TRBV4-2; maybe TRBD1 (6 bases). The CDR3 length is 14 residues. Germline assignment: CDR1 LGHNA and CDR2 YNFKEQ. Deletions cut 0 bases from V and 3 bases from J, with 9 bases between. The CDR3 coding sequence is TGTGCCAGCAGCCAAGATCAGGACAGCTACGAGCAGTACTTC. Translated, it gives CASSQDQDSYEQYF.

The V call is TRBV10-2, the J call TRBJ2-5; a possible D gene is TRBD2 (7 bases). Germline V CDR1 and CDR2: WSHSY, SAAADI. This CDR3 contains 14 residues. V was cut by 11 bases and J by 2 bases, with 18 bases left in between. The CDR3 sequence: CASVRGGGQETQYF. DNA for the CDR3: TGCGCCTCCGTACGAGGGGGAGGGCAAGAGACCCAGTACTTC.

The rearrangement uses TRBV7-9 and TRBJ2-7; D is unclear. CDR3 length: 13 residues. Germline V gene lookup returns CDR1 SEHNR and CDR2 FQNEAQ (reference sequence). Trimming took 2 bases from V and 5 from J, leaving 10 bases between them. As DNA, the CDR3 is TGTGCCAGCAGCTTATTGGGCACTGACGAGCAGTACTTC. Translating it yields CASSLLGTDEQYF.

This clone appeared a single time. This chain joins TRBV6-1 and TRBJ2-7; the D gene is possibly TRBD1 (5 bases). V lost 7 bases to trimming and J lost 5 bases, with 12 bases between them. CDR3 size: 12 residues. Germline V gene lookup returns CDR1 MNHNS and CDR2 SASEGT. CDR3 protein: CASTRDHNEQYF. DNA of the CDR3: TGTGCCAGCACCAGGGATCACAACGAGCAGTACTTC.

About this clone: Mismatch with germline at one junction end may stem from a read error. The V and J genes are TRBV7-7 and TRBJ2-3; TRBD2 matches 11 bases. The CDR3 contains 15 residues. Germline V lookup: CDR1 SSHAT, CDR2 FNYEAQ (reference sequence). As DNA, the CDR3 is TGTGCTAGCAGCTCGGGACTAGCGGGCACAGATACGCAGTATTTT. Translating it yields CASSSGLAGTDTQYF.

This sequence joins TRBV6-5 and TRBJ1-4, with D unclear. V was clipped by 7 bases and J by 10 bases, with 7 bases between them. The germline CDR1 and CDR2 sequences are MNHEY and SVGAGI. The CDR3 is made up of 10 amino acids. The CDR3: CASKSGKLFF. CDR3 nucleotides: TGTGCCAGCAAGTCCGGAAAACTGTTTTTT.

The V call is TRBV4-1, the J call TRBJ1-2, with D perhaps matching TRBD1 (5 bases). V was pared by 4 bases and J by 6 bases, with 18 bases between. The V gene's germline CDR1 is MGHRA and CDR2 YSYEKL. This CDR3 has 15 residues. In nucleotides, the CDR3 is TGCGCCAGCAGCCCCCCCGCCCTCACAGGTCATGGCTACACCTTC. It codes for CASSPPALTGHGYTF.

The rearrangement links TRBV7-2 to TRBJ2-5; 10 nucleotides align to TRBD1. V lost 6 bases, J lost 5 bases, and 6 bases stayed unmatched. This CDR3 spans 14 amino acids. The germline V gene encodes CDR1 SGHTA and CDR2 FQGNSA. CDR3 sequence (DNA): TGTGCCAGCAGAAAGGACAGGGGGGACGAGACCCAGTACTTC. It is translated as CASRKDRGDETQYF. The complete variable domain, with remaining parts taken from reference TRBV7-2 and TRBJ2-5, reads GAGVSQSPSNKVTEKGKDVELRCDPISGHTALYWYRQSLGQGLEFLIYFQGNSAPDKSGLPSDRFSAERTGGSVSTLTIQRTQQEDSAVYLCASRKDRGDETQYFGPGTRLLVL.

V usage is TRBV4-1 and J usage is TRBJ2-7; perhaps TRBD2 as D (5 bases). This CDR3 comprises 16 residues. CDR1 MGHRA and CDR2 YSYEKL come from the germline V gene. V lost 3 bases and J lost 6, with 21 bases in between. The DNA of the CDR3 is TGCGCCAGCAGCCACGCCCCGGGATCCAGTAGGACCGAGCAGTACTTC. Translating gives CASSHAPGSSRTEQYF.

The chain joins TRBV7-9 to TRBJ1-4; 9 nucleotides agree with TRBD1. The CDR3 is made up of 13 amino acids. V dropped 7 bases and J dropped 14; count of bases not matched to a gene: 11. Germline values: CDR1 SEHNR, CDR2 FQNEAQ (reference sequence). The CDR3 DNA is TGTGCCAGCAAGTGGACAGGGGATTCAGTTCTGTTTTTT. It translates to CASKWTGDSVLFF.

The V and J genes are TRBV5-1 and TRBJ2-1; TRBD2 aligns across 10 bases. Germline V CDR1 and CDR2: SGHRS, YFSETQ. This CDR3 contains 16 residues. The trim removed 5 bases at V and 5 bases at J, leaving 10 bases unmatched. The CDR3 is CASRSSGRGLDNEQFF. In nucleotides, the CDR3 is TGCGCCAGCAGATCTAGCGGGAGAGGGCTAGACAATGAGCAGTTCTTC.

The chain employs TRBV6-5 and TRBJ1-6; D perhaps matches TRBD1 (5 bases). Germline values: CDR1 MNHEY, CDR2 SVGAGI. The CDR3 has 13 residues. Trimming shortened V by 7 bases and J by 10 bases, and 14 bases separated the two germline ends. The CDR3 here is CASKSEGRSPLHF. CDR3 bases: TGTGCCAGCAAGTCAGAGGGGAGGTCACCCCTCCACTTT.

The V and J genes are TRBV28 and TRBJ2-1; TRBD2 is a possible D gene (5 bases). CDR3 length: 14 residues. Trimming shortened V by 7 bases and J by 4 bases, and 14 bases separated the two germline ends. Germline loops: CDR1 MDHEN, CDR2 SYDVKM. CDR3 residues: CASTNRPGYNEQFF. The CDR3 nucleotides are TGTGCCAGCACTAACCGACCGGGGTACAATGAGCAGTTCTTC.

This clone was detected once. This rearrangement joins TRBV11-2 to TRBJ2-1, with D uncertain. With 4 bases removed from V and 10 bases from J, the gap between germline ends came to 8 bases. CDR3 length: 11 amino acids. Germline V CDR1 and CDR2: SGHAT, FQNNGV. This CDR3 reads CASSSIREQFF. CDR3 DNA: TGTGCCAGCAGCTCAATTCGGGAGCAGTTCTTC.

This chain's CDR3 is CASSLGGIKYEQYF. CDR3 bases: TGTGCCAGCAGCTTAGGAGGGATTAAGTACGAGCAGTACTTC. The chain joins TRBV7-2 to TRBJ2-7, with D possibly being TRBD2 (5 bases). The germline V gene has CDR1 SGHTA and CDR2 FQGNSA. This CDR3 has 14 amino acids. Trimming cost V 1 base and J 4 bases, with 11 bases left between them.

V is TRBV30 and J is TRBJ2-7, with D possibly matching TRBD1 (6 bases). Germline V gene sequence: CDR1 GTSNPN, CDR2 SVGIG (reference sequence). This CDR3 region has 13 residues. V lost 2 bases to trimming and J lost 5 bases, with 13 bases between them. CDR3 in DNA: TGTGCCTGGAGTTCCGGACAGCGGAACGAGCAGTACTTC. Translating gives CAWSSGQRNEQYF.

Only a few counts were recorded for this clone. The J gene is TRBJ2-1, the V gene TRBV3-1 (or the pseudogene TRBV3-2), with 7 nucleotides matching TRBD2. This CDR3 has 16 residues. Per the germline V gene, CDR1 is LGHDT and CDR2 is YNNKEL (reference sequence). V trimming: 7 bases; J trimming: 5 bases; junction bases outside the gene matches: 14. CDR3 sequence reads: CASTHPGGGLNNEQFF. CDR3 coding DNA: TGTGCCAGCACCCATCCGGGGGGAGGGCTCAACAATGAGCAGTTCTTC.

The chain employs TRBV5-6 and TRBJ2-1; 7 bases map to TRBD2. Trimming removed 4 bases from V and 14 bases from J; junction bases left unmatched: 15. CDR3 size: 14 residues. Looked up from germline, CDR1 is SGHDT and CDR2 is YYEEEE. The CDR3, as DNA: TGTGCCAGCAGCCCCAAGTCCCCCCGACTAGCAAAGTTCTTC. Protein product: CASSPKSPRLAKFF.

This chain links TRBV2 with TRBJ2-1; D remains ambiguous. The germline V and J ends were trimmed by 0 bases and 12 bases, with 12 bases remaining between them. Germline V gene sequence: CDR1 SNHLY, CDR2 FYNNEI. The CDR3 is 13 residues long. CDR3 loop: CASSEALRSLQFF. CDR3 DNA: TGTGCCAGCAGTGAAGCGCTTAGATCGTTGCAGTTCTTC.

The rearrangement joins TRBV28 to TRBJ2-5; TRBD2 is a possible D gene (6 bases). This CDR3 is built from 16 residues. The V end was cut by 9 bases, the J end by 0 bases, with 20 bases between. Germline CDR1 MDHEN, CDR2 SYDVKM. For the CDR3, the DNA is TGTGCCAGTCACACGTACGTTGGGACTGACCAAGAGACCCAGTACTTC. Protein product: CASHTYVGTDQETQYF.

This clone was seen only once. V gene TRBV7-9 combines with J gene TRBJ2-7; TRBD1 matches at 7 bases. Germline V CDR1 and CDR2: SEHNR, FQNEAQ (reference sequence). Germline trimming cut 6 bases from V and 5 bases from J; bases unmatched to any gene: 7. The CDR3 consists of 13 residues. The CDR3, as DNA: TGTGCCAGCAGACAGGGGCACTCGCACGAGCAGTACTTC. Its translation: CASRQGHSHEQYF.

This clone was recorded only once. Here the CDR3 reads CASSLLTSGEQETQYF. CDR3 sequence (DNA): TGTGCCAGCAGTTTACTGACTAGCGGGGAACAAGAGACCCAGTACTTC. The gene calls are TRBV28 and TRBJ2-5; 11 bases are a match to TRBD2. The CDR3 consists of 16 residues. The V gene's germline CDR1 is MDHEN and CDR2 SYDVKM. V was clipped by 2 bases and J by 2 bases; unmatched bases: 4.

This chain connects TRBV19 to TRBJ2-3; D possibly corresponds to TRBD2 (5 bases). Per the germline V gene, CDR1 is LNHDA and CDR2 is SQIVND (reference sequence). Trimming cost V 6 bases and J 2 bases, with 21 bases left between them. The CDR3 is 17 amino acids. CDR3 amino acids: CASSFFPANGVTDTQYF. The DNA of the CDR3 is TGTGCCAGTAGCTTCTTCCCGGCGAACGGGGTCACAGATACGCAGTATTTT. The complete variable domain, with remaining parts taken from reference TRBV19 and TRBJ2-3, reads DGGITQSPKYLFRKEGQNVTLSCEQNLNHDAMYWYRQDPGQGLRLIYYSQIVNDFQKGDIAEGYSVSREKKESFPLTVTSAQKNPTAFYLCASSFFPANGVTDTQYFGPGTRLTVL.

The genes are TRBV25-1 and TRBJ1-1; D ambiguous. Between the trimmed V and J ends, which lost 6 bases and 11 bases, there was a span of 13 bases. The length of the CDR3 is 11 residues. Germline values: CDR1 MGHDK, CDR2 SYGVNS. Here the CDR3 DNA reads TGTGCCAGCAGCCGAGGGCTGGAGGCTTTCTTT. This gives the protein CASSRGLEAFF.